This record covers a single TCR beta chain. A second PCR, run for about 7 to 12 cycles, used a sample-barcoded 5' primer plus a J-beta primer mix. TCRdb ran MiXCR on the 5' RACE reads and lists one entry per CDR3 protein. The sample contains 1.5 million or so distinct CDR3 sequences, around two fifths of which appear only once. The data originate from a study of blood T cells in healthy people across ages. V was pared by 0 bases and J by 2 bases, with 7 bases of the junction left unmatched. The CDR3 runs to 18 residues. Germline lookup yields CDR1 SGHTA and CDR2 FQGNSA. Sequences were obtained from blood. The rearrangement joins TRBV7-2 to TRBJ2-1, with 10 bases fitting TRBD2. This sequence originates from a woman between 18 and 30 years old in good health. The CDR3 DNA reads TGTGCCAGCAGCTTAGCTCCTCTTACTAGCGGGGCCTACAATGAGCAGTTCTTC. Its translation: CASSLAPLTSGAYNEQFF.